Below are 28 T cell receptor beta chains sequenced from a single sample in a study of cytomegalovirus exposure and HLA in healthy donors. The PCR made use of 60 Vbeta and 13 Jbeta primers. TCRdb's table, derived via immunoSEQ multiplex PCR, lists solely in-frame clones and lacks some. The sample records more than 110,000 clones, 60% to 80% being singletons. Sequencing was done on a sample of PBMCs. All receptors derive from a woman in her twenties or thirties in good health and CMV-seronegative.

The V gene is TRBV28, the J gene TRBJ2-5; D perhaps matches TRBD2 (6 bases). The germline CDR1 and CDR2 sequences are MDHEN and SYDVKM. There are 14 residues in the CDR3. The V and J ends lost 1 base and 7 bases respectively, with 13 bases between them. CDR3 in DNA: TGTGCCAGCAGTTTATTACAGTGGGGAGGGACCCAGTACTTC. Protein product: CASSLLQWGGTQYF. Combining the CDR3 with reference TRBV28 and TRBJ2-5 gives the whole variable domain DVKVTQSSRYLVKRTGEKVFLECVQDMDHENMFWYRQDPGLGLRLIYFSYDVKMKEKGDIPEGYSVSREKKERFSLILESASTNQTSMYLCASSLLQWGGTQYFGPGTRLLVL.

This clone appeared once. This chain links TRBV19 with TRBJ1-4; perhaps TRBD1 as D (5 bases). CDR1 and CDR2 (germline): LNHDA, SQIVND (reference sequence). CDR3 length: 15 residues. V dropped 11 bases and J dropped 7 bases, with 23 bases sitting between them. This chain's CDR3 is CAAKGSSRRGEKLFF. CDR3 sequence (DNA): TGTGCCGCTAAGGGGTCGAGCAGAAGAGGTGAAAAACTGTTTTTT.

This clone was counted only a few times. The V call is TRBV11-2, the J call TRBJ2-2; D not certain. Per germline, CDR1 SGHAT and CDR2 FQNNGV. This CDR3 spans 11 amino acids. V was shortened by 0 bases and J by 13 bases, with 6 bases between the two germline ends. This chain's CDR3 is CASSLDRRLFF. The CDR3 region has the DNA TGTGCCAGCAGCTTAGATCGGAGGCTGTTTTTT.

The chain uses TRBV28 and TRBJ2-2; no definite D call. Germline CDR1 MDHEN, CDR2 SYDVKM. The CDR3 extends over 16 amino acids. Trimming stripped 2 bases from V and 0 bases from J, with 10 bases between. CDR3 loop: CASSLTGAANTGELFF. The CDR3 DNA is TGTGCCAGCAGTTTAACTGGTGCCGCGAACACCGGGGAGCTGTTTTTT.

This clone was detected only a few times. The CDR3, as DNA: TGCGCCAGCAGCTTGGGGACAGTAAATGAGCAGTTCTTC. It translates to CASSLGTVNEQFF. This rearrangement joins TRBV5-1 to TRBJ2-1, with D possibly TRBD1 on 6 matching bases. Germline loops: CDR1 SGHRS, CDR2 YFSETQ. The CDR3 runs to 13 residues. V dropped 0 bases and J dropped 7 bases, with 8 bases sitting between them.

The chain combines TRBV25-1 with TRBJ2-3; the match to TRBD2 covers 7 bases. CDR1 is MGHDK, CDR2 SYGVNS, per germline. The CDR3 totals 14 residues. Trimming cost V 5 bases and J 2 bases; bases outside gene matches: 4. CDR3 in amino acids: CASSPRLATDTQYF. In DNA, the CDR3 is TGTGCCAGCAGTCCAAGACTAGCCACAGATACGCAGTATTTT.

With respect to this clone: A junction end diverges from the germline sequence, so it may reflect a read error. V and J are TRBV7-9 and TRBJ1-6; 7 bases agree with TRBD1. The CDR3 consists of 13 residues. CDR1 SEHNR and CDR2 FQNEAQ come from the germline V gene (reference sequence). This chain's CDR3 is CSSSFQGGSPLHF. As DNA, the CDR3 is TGTTCCAGCAGCTTCCAGGGGGGTTCACCCCTCCACTTT. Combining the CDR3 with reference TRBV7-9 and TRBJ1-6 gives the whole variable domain DTGVSQNPRHKITKRGQNVTFRCDPISEHNRLYWYRQTLGQGPEFLTYFQNEAQLEKSRLLSDRFSAERPKGSFSTLEIQRTEQGDSAMYLCSSSFQGGSPLHFGNGTRLTVT.

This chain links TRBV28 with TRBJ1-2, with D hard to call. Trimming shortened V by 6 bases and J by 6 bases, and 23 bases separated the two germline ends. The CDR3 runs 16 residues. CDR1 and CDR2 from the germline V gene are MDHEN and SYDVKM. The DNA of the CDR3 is TGTGCCAGCAGCCGCGGACGGACTCCCGTTGCTAATGGCTACACCTTC. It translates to CASSRGRTPVANGYTF.

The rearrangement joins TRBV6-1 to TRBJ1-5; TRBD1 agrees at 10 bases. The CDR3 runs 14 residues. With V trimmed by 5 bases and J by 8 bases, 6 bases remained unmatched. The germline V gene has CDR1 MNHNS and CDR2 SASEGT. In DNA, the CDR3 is TGTGCCAGCAGTTCGACAGGGGGCAAGGAGCCCCAGCATTTT. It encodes CASSSTGGKEPQHF.

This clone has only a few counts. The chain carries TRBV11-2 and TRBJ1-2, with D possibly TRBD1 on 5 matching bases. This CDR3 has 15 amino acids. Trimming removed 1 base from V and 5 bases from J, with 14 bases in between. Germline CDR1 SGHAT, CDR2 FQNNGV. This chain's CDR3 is CASSLVEGLSYGYTF. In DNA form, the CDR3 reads TGTGCCAGCAGCTTAGTGGAGGGGTTGTCGTATGGCTACACCTTC. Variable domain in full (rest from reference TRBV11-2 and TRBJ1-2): EAGVAQSPRYKIIEKRQSVAFWCNPISGHATLYWYQQILGQGPKLLIQFQNNGVVDDSQLPKDRFSAERLKGVDSTLKIQPAKLEDSAVYLCASSLVEGLSYGYTFGSGTRLTVV.

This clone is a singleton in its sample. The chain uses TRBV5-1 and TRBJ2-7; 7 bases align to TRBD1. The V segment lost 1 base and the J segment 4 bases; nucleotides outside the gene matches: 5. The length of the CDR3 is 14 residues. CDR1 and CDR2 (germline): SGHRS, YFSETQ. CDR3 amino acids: CASSLTGDKYEQYF. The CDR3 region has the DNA TGCGCCAGCAGCTTGACAGGGGATAAATACGAGCAGTACTTC.

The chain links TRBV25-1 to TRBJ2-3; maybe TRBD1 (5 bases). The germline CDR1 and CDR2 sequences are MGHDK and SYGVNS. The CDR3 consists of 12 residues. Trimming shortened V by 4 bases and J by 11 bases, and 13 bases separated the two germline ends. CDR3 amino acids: CASSVRAHWQYF. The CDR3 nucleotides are TGTGCCAGCAGTGTCAGGGCCCATTGGCAGTATTTT.

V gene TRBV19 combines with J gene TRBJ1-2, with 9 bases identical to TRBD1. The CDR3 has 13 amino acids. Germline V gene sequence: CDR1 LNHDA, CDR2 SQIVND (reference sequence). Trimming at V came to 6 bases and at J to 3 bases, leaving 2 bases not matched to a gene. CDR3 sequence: CASSRDRDYGYTF. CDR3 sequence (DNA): TGTGCCAGTAGCCGGGACAGGGACTATGGCTACACCTTC.

The DNA for the CDR3 is TGTGCCAGCAGCAACAGGGCTAACTCACCCCTCCACTTT. It specifies CASSNRANSPLHF. V gene TRBV5-4 combines with J gene TRBJ1-6; possible D gene TRBD1, 6 bases. CDR1 is SGHNT, CDR2 YYREEE, per germline (reference sequence). The CDR3 totals 13 residues. The germline V and J ends were trimmed by 4 bases and 10 bases, with 12 bases remaining between them.

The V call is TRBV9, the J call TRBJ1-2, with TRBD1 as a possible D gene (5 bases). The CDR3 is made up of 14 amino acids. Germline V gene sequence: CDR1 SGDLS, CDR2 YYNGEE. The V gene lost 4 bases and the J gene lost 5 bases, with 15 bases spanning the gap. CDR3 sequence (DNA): TGTGCCAGCAGCCCATACCAGGGTCAATATGGCTACACCTTC. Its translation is CASSPYQGQYGYTF.

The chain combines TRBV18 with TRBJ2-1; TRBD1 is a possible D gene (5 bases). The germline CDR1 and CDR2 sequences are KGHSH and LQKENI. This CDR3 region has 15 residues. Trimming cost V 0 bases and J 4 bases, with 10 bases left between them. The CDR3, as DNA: TGTGCCAGCTCACCACCAGGGGTAAAGTACAATGAGCAGTTCTTC. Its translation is CASSPPGVKYNEQFF. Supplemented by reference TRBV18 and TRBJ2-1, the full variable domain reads NAGVMQNPRHLVRRRGQEARLRCSPMKGHSHVYWYRQLPEEGLKFMVYLQKENIIDESGMPKERFSAEFPKEGPSILRIQQVVRGDSAAYFCASSPPGVKYNEQFFGPGTRLTVL.

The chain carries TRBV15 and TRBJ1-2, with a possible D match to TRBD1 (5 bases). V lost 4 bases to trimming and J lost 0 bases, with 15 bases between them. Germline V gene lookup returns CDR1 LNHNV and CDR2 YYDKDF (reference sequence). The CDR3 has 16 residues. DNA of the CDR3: TGTGCCACCAGCAATTTCGGCAGGGCCGCTAACTATGGCTACACCTTC. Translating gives CATSNFGRAANYGYTF.

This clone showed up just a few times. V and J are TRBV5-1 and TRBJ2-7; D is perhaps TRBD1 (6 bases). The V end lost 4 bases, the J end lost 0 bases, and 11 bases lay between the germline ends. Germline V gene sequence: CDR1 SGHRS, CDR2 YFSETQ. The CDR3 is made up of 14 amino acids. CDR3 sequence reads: CASSGGIPSYEQYF. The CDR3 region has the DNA TGCGCCAGCAGCGGGGGCATCCCCTCCTACGAGCAGTACTTC. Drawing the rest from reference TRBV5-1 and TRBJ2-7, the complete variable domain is KAGVTQTPRYLIKTRGQQVTLSCSPISGHRSVSWYQQTPGQGLQFLFEYFSETQRNKGNFPGRFSGRQFSNSRSEMNVSTLELGDSALYLCASSGGIPSYEQYFGPGTRLTVT.

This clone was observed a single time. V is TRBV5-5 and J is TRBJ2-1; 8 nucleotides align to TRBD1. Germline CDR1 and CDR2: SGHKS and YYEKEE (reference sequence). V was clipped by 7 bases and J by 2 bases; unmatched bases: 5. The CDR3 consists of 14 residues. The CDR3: CASAFRGPYNEQFF. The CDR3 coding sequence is TGTGCCAGCGCCTTCAGGGGGCCCTACAATGAGCAGTTCTTC.

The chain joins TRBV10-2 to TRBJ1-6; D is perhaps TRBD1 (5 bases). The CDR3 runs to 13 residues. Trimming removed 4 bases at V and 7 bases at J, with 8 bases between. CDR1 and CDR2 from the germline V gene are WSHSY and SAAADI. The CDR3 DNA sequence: TGCGCCAGCAGTGGGGACTGGAATTCACCCCTCCACTTT. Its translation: CASSGDWNSPLHF.

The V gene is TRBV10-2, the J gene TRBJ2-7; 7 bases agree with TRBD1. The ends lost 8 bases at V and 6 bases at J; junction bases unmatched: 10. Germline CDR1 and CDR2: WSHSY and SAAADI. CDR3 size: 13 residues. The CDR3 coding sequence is TGCGCCAGCGTTAAGGGGGCTCTCCTCGAGCAGTACTTC. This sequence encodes CASVKGALLEQYF.

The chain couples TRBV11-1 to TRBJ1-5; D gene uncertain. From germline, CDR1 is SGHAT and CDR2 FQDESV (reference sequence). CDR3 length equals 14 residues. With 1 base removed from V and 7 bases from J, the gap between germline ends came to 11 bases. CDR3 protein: CASSLDFTGQPQHF. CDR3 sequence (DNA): TGTGCCAGCAGCTTAGATTTCACGGGGCAGCCCCAGCATTTT.

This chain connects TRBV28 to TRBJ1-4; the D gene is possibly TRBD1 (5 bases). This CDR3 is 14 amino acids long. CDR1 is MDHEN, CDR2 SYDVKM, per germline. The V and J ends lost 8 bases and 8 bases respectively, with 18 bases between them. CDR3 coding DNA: TGTGCCAGCTCGTCGGGGGAGCCGGTCGAAAAACTGTTTTTT. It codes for CASSSGEPVEKLFF.

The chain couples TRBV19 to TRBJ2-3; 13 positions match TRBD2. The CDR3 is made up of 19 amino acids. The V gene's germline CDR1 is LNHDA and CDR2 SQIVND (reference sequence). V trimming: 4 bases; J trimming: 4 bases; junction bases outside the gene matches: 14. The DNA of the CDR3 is TGTGCCAGTAGTAGGGGGGACGGGACTAGCGGGGACTTTGCAGATACGCAGTATTTT. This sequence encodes CASSRGDGTSGDFADTQYF.

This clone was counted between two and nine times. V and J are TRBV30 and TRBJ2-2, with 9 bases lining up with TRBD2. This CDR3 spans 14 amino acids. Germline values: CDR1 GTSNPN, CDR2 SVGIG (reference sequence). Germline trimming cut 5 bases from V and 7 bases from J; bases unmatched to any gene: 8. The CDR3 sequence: CAWGLAGLHGELFF. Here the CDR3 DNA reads TGTGCCTGGGGTCTAGCGGGGTTACACGGGGAGCTGTTTTTT.

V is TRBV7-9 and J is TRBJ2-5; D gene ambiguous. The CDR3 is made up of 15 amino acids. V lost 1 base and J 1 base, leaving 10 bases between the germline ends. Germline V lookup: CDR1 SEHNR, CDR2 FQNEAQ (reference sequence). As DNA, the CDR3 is TGTGCCAGCAGCTTAGTGGCTGCTCCCCAAGAGACCCAGTACTTC. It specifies CASSLVAAPQETQYF.

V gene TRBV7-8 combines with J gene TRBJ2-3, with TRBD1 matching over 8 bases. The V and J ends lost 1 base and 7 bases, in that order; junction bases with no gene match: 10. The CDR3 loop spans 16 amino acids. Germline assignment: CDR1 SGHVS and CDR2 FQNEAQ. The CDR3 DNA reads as TGTGCCAGCAGCTTAGAGCCGGGACAGGCCCTCCATACGCAGTATTTT. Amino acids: CASSLEPGQALHTQYF. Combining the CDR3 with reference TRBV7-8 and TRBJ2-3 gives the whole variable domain GAGVSQSPRYKVAKRGQDVALRCDPISGHVSLFWYQQALGQGPEFLTYFQNEAQLDKSGLPSDRFFAERPEGSVSTLKIQRTQQEDSAVYLCASSLEPGQALHTQYFGPGTRLTVL.

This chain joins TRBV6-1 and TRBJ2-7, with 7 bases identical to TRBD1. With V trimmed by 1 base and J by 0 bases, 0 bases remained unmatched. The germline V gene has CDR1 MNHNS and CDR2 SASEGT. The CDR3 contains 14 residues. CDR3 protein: CASSEGDSSYEQYV. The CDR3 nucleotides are TGTGCCAGCAGTGAAGGGGACAGCTCCTACGAGCAGTACGTC.